This entry lists 17 T cell receptor beta chains sequenced from one sample in a study of T cells in Graves' hyperthyroidism and ophthalmopathy. TCR beta CDR3 region amplification was performed from RNA transcripts. In the first-round RT-PCR of the TCR CDR3, the HTBI primer set was used. MiXCR, run by TCRdb on the multiplex PCR reads, gives a single entry per CDR3 protein. The sample records some 300,000 distinct CDR3 sequences, roughly 19% being singletons. The sequencing sample was made of blood. Every receptor here comes from a man aged 50 or older with Graves' ophthalmopathy.

About this clonotype itself: A much larger clonotype is one base distant, so this may be a read error. Without the conserved terminal phenylalanine or tryptophan, this CDR3 likely stems from a read error. The rearrangement joins TRBV20-1 to TRBJ2-7; weak D call: TRBD2 (7 bases). Germline CDR1 reads DFQATT; CDR2 reads SNEGSKA (reference sequence). The CDR3 is 14 residues long. V lost 4 bases, J lost 1 base, and 14 bases lay in between. CDR3 nucleotide sequence: TGCAGTGCTATTGAGGGGGGGGGTTCCTACGAGCAGTACTCC. Encoded protein: CSAIEGGGSYEQYS.

The CDR3 DNA reads as TGCGCCAGCAGCCCGGAGGGTAGGGGGGCGGTTGAGCAGTTCTTC. Amino acid sequence: CASSPEGRGAVEQFF. The chain carries TRBV5-1 and TRBJ2-1; the D gene could be TRBD1 or TRBD2 (6 bases each). This CDR3 region has 15 residues. Germline-derived CDR1 and CDR2 are SGHRS and YFSETQ. V was cut by 4 bases and J by 9 bases, with 20 bases left in between. Filled out from reference TRBV5-1 and TRBJ2-1, the complete variable domain reads KAGVTQTPRYLIKTRGQQVTLSCSPISGHRSVSWYQQTPGQGLQFLFEYFSETQRNKGNFPGRFSGRQFSNSRSEMNVSTLELGDSALYLCASSPEGRGAVEQFFGPGTRLTVL.

This clonotype was counted only a few times. V gene TRBV6-5 combines with J gene TRBJ1-1; no reliable D call. This CDR3 is built from 13 residues. The germline V gene has CDR1 MNHEY and CDR2 SVGAGI. The V end lost 0 bases, the J end lost 5 bases, and 7 bases lay between the germline ends. The CDR3, as DNA: TGTGCCAGCAGTTACTCAAGGGTAACTGAAGCTTTCTTT. It yields the protein CASSYSRVTEAFF.

This clonotype was found a few times. V is TRBV11-3 and J is TRBJ1-2, with D uncertain. Trimming shortened V by 5 bases and J by 8 bases, and 12 bases separated the two germline ends. The CDR3 runs to 12 residues. The germline V gene has CDR1 SGHNT and CDR2 YENEEA. For the CDR3, the DNA is TGTGCCAGCAGCCTTCGGACGGGAGGCTACACCTTC. It encodes CASSLRTGGYTF.

This clonotype was counted between two and nine times. The genes are TRBV11-2 and TRBJ2-3; D perhaps matches TRBD1 (6 bases). Germline CDR1 and CDR2: SGHAT and FQNNGV. This CDR3 has 16 amino acids. V lost 5 bases to trimming and J lost 0 bases, with 15 bases between them. This CDR3 is CASSQDRSASTDTQYF. Written as DNA, the CDR3 is TGTGCCAGCAGCCAAGACAGGTCCGCTAGCACAGATACGCAGTATTTT.

This clonotype showed up just a few times. The V call is TRBV5-1, the J call TRBJ1-2; D gene ambiguous. The CDR3 spans 14 residues. Trimming left V 0 bases short and J 6 bases short, with 12 bases between. Germline CDR1 SGHRS, CDR2 YFSETQ. CDR3 in amino acids: CASSLVTHRDGYTF. CDR3 sequence (DNA): TGCGCCAGCAGCTTGGTGACACATCGGGATGGCTACACCTTC.

This clonotype showed up many times. This chain links TRBV2 with TRBJ2-7, with TRBD1 identical over 7 bases. The germline gives CDR1 SNHLY, CDR2 FYNNEI. CDR3 size: 13 residues. The V and J ends lost 9 bases and 1 base, in that order; junction bases with no gene match: 6. The CDR3 region has the DNA TGTGCCAGAGGGACAGCCATATCCTACGAGCAGTACTTC. Encoded protein: CARGTAISYEQYF. The full variable domain, in which reference TRBV2 and TRBJ2-7 provide the parts outside the CDR3, is EPEVTQTPSHQVTQMGQEVILRCVPISNHLYFYWYRQILGQKVEFLVSFYNNEISEKSEIFDDQFSVERPDGSNFTLKIRSTKLEDSAMYFCARGTAISYEQYFGPGTRLTVT.

The chain has TRBV29-1 and TRBJ2-7; D gene ambiguous. The CDR3 runs to 11 residues. V was cut by 7 bases and J by 3 bases, with 10 bases left in between. CDR1 is SQVTM, CDR2 ANQGSEA, per germline. CDR3 nucleotide sequence: TGCAGCGCATACAAGGGCTACGAGCAGTACTTC. Its protein product is CSAYKGYEQYF.

Turning to this clonotype: A much bigger clone sits one base away, suggesting this may be a read error. The chain couples TRBV5-1 to TRBJ1-1; 7 bases line up with TRBD1. J lost 2 bases, V lost 4 bases, and 11 bases had no gene match. This CDR3 comprises 16 residues. Germline loops: CDR1 SGHRS, CDR2 YFSETQ. The CDR3, as DNA: TGCGCCAGCAGCGTCCCCTCGGACAGGCAAAACACTGAAGCTTTCTTT. This encodes CASSVPSDRQNTEAFF.

This clonotype was detected many times. This chain uses TRBV15 with TRBJ2-1; D not certain. The ends were cut back, 0 bases at V and 10 bases at J, with 13 bases in the middle. Germline V lookup: CDR1 LNHNV, CDR2 YYDKDF (reference sequence). The CDR3 extends over 14 amino acids. The CDR3 coding sequence is TGTGCCACCAGCAGAGATCATGCGGTCAACGAGCAGTTCTTC. Its protein is CATSRDHAVNEQFF.

The chain uses TRBV28 and TRBJ1-5; D unresolved. In germline, CDR1 is MDHEN, CDR2 SYDVKM. Trimming pared 3 bases from V and 6 bases from J, leaving 9 bases between. This CDR3 has 13 amino acids. CDR3 in DNA: TGTGCCAGCAGTTTTTGGCCTACTCAGCCCCAGCATTTT. Protein product: CASSFWPTQPQHF.

V is TRBV28 and J is TRBJ1-1, with 7 nucleotides matching TRBD1. There are 17 residues in the CDR3. Per germline, CDR1 MDHEN and CDR2 SYDVKM. With V trimmed by 4 bases and J by 0 bases, 11 bases remained unmatched. CDR3 region: CASSSRQGYGMNTEAFF. The CDR3, as DNA: TGTGCCAGCAGTTCCCGACAGGGCTACGGAATGAACACTGAAGCTTTCTTT.

The sample holds a few counts of this clonotype. The genes are TRBV7-7 and TRBJ2-3; 10 bases line up with TRBD1. Germline CDR1 SSHAT, CDR2 FNYEAQ (reference sequence). This CDR3 spans 14 amino acids. CDR3 sequence reads: CASGPGQGSDTQYF. CDR3 nucleotides: TGTGCTAGCGGGCCGGGACAGGGGTCAGATACGCAGTATTTT.

This clonotype turned up a few times. This rearrangement joins TRBV30 to TRBJ1-5; 9 positions match TRBD1. With 5 bases clipped from V and 3 bases from J, the junction kept 2 bases outside the gene matches. The CDR3 runs 13 residues. Germline assignment: CDR1 GTSNPN and CDR2 SVGIG (reference sequence). The CDR3, as DNA: TGTGCCTGGGGGACAGGGCCCAATCAGCCCCAGCATTTT. Translating gives CAWGTGPNQPQHF. Together with reference TRBV30 and TRBJ1-5, the CDR3 gives the full variable domain: SQTIHQWPATLVQPVGSPLSLECTVEGTSNPNLYWYRQAAGRGLQLLFYSVGIGQISSEVPQNLSASRPQDRQFILSSKKLLLSDSGFYLCAWGTGPNQPQHFGDGTRLSIL.

This clonotype was counted a few times. The chain combines TRBV6-2 or TRBV6-3 with TRBJ2-3; TRBD2 aligns across 7 bases. Germline lookup yields CDR1 MNHEY and CDR2 SVGEGT. The CDR3 is made up of 15 amino acids. The V and J ends lost 6 bases and 1 base, in that order; junction bases with no gene match: 7. The CDR3 sequence: CASSTSGAGTDTQYF. CDR3 in DNA: TGTGCCAGCAGCACCAGCGGGGCTGGCACAGATACGCAGTATTTT.

This clonotype has a handful of counts. The rearrangement links TRBV3-1 to TRBJ2-5; 10 nucleotides match TRBD2. With 2 bases clipped from V and 2 bases from J, the junction kept 2 bases outside the gene matches. Germline V gives CDR1 LGHDT, CDR2 YNNKEL (reference sequence). The CDR3 consists of 15 residues. This CDR3 reads CASSQRTSGQETQYF. The CDR3 DNA reads as TGTGCCAGCAGCCAAAGGACTAGCGGTCAAGAGACCCAGTACTTC.

V usage is TRBV12-3 or TRBV12-4 and J usage is TRBJ2-1; D might be TRBD2 (5 bases). Deletions cut 0 bases from V and 5 bases from J, with 11 bases between. The CDR3 has 15 residues. The CDR3 sequence is CASSLARSGDNEQFF. CDR3 bases: TGTGCCAGCAGTTTAGCTCGGAGCGGTGACAATGAGCAGTTCTTC.